This T cell receptor beta chain is drawn from a study of T-cell reconstitution after alpha-beta-depleted transplantation in children. Germline values: CDR1 MNHNS, CDR2 SASEGT. Trimming removed 8 bases from V and 6 bases from J; junction bases left unmatched: 6. This CDR3 region has 13 residues. Using unique molecular identifiers, the investigators prepared the TCRbeta library. TCRdb processed the PCR reads anew with MiXCR; each CDR3 protein has one entry. The table records about 610,000 distinct CDR3 sequences, roughly a tenth of them present only once. The TCR originated in a human donor who donated a stem cell graft to a child with acute myeloid leukemia. The chain links TRBV6-1 to TRBJ2-7, with TRBD2 matching over 11 bases. The sequencing used PBMCs from the stem cell graft donor, collected from the stem cell graft. The chain's CDR3 is CASCGTSGGEQYF. The CDR3 DNA follows: TGTGCCAGCTGTGGGACTAGCGGAGGCGAGCAGTACTTC.